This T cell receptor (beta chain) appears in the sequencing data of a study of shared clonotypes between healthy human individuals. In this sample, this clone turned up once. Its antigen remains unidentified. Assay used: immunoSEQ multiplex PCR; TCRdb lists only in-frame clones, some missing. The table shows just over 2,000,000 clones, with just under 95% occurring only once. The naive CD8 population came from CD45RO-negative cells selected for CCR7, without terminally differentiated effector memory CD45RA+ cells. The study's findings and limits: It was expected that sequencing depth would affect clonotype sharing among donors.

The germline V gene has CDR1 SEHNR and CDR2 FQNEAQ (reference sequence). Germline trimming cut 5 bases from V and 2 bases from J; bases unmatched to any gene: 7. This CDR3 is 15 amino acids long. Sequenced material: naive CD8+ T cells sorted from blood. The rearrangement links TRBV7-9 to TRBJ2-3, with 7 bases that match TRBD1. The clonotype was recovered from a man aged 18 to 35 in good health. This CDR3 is CASSPSGGYTDTQYF. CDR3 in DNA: TGTGCCAGCAGCCCTTCAGGGGGATACACAGATACGCAGTATTTT.